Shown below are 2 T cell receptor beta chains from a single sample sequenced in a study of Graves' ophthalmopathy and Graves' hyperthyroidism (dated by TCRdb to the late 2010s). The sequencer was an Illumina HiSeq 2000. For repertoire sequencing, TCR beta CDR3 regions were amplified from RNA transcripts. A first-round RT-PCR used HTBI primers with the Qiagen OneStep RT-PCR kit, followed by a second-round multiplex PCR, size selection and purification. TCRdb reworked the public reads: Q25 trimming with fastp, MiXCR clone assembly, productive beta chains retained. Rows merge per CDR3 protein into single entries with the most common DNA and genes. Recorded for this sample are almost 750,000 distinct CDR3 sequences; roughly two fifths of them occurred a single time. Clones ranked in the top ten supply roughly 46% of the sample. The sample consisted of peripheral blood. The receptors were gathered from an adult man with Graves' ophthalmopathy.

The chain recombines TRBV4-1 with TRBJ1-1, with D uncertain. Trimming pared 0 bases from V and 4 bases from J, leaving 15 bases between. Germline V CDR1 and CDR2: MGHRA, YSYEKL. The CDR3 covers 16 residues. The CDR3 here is CASSQDLSIYGTEAFF. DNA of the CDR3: TGCGCCAGCAGCCAAGATCTATCCATCTATGGCACTGAAGCTTTCTTT.

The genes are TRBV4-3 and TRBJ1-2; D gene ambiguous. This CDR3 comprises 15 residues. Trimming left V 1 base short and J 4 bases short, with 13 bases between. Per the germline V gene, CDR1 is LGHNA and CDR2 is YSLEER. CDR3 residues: CASSQGHRTSYGYTF. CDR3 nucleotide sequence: TGCGCCAGCAGCCAAGGTCATAGGACGTCCTATGGCTACACCTTC.